The text below deals with one TCR beta chain. These data are taken from a study of OX40 agonist ivuxolimab in advanced cancers. Study-level background: Ivuxolimab was delivered to patients intravenously every 2 weeks at doses spanning 0.01 to 10 mg/kg. Eligibility admitted prior anti-PD-1, anti-PD-L1 or anti-CTLA-4 therapy; around 42% had some. A partial response was reached by three patients: one with hepatocellular carcinoma and two with cutaneous melanoma.

Autoimmune disease history or systemic immunosuppression led to patients being barred. Produced via immunoSEQ multiplex PCR; TCRdb's table is partial and in-frame only. The sample lists 90,000 to 150,000 clones, more than 80% occurring once. With 5 bases clipped from V and 1 base from J, the junction kept 8 bases outside the gene matches. This CDR3 is built from 17 residues. CDR1 is SEHNR and CDR2 is FQNEAQ in the germline V gene (reference sequence). The chain uses TRBV7-9 and TRBJ1-5, with 10 bases aligning to TRBD1. The sequencing here drew on CD4+ or CD8+ T cells sorted from blood, taken in a trial of the OX40 agonist ivuxolimab. The origin of this receptor is an adult with an advanced solid tumor such as melanoma, head and neck, liver or kidney cancer. The CDR3 sequence is CASSIGTGDDSNQPQHF. In DNA form, the CDR3 reads TGTGCCAGCAGCATTGGGACAGGGGATGACAGCAATCAGCCCCAGCATTTT.